These 28 T cell receptor beta chains originate from one sample sequenced in a study of immune characterization of retroperitoneal liposarcoma. TCRdb itself ran the PCR reads through MiXCR, one entry per CDR3 protein. The profile shows approximately 1,600 distinct CDR3 sequences, about 45% of them singletons. Sequences were obtained from tumor tissue. The receptors were gathered from a female donor with retroperitoneal liposarcoma.

This sequence joins TRBV6-5 and TRBJ2-3; 8 bases are a match to TRBD2. Trimming took 7 bases from V and 3 from J; bases not matched to a gene: 9. The CDR3 is 15 residues long. Germline assignment: CDR1 MNHEY and CDR2 SVGAGI. CDR3 nucleotide sequence: TGTGCCAGCACCAAGACTAGCGCGATTACAGATACGCAGTATTTT. Translation: CASTKTSAITDTQYF.

The J gene is TRBJ2-5, the V gene TRBV12-3 or TRBV12-4; weak D call: TRBD1 (5 bases). TRBJ2-1 explains the end of the DNA better; the J call may be wrong. This CDR3 region has 15 residues. CDR3 in amino acids: CASSLGVSHDNEQFF. CDR3 nucleotide sequence: TGTGCCAGCAGTCTAGGGGTCAGCCACGACAATGAGCAGTTCTTC.

This clonotype was counted a few times. The chain is built from TRBV12-3 or TRBV12-4 and TRBJ2-1; possibly TRBD2 for D (6 bases). V lost 5 bases to trimming and J lost 9 bases, with 14 bases between them. This CDR3 is built from 13 residues. CDR3 sequence reads: CASSPAGSGEQFF. Here the CDR3 DNA reads TGTGCCAGCAGTCCCGCGGGGTCCGGTGAGCAGTTCTTC.

This chain links TRBV7-6 with TRBJ2-1; D call uncertain. The J call is uncertain, as TRBJ2-7 better fits the DNA end. The CDR3 spans 11 residues. The germline V gene has CDR1 SGHVS and CDR2 FNYEAQ. DNA for the CDR3: TGTGCCAGCAGCTCGGGCAACGAGCAGTACTTC. Protein product: CASSSGNEQYF.

Only a few counts were recorded for this clonotype. The gene calls are TRBV7-2 and TRBJ2-5; D is unclear. The CDR3 spans 13 residues. Germline loops: CDR1 SGHTA, CDR2 FQGNSA. Trimming took off 1 base at V and 11 bases at J, with 14 bases between the two ends. The CDR3 coding sequence is TGTGCCAGCAGCTTAGATGGATCCTTGGAGCAGTACTTC. It is translated as CASSLDGSLEQYF.

The chain employs TRBV6-9 and TRBJ2-1, with D hard to call. The J call could be wrong; TRBJ2-7 is a better fit for the DNA end. The CDR3 consists of 14 residues. Germline assignment: CDR1 MNHGY and CDR2 SVAAGI. The CDR3 spells CASSYSGDYDEQYF. CDR3 nucleotide sequence: TGTGCCAGCAGTTATAGTGGGGATTACGATGAGCAGTACTTC.

The chain recombines TRBV6-1 with TRBJ2-1, with 12 bases fitting TRBD1. Germline V gives CDR1 MNHNS, CDR2 SASEGT. This CDR3 is 14 amino acids long. V lost 6 bases to trimming and J lost 10 bases; unmatched junction nucleotides: 7. CDR3 in DNA: TGTGCCAGCAGCACCGGGACAGGGGGCTACGAGCAGTTCTTC. Encoded protein: CASSTGTGGYEQFF.

This clonotype was observed a few times. This chain links TRBV25-1 with TRBJ2-5, with 10 bases aligning to TRBD1. The CDR3 sequence is 19 residues long. The germline V gene encodes CDR1 MGHDK and CDR2 SYGVNS. Unmatched junction bases numbered 18, after V lost 3 bases and J lost 5 bases. The CDR3 here is CASSDRGQGVGPALETQYF. Here the CDR3 DNA reads TGTGCCAGCAGTGACCGCGGACAGGGGGTGGGACCCGCTTTGGAGACCCAGTACTTC.

The gene calls are TRBV6-1 and TRBJ2-5; no reliable D call. This CDR3 is built from 10 residues. V lost 7 bases and J lost 4, with 4 bases in between. CDR1 and CDR2 (germline): MNHNS, SASEGT. The CDR3 loop reads CASMGETQYF. The CDR3 nucleotides read TGTGCCAGCATGGGAGAGACCCAGTACTTC.

The chain carries TRBV7-4 and TRBJ2-4, with D possibly being TRBD2 (6 bases). The J call may be in error: the DNA end matches TRBJ2-7 better. Looked up from germline, CDR1 is SGHVT and CDR2 is SQSDAQ. The CDR3 covers 17 residues. The CDR3 spells CASRRPAGLRSSYEQYF. CDR3 coding DNA: TGTGCCAGCAGAAGACCCGCGGGGCTTCGATCCTCCTACGAGCAGTACTTC.

This clonotype was seen a few times. V gene TRBV6-5 combines with J gene TRBJ2-4; maybe TRBD1 (5 bases). The J call is uncertain, as TRBJ2-1 better fits the DNA end. Germline CDR1 is MNHEY and CDR2 is SVGAGI. This CDR3 spans 12 amino acids. The CDR3 reads CASRDSSREQFF. The DNA of the CDR3 is TGTGCCAGCAGAGACAGTTCCCGTGAGCAGTTCTTC.

This clonotype was observed a handful of times. The chain has TRBV10-3 and TRBJ2-5; 7 bases map to TRBD1. The end of the DNA aligns better with TRBJ2-7, so the J call may be wrong. This CDR3 has 12 amino acids. Germline CDR1 reads ENHRY; CDR2 reads SYGVKD. The CDR3 bases are TGTGCCATCAGGGGGACAGACTACGAGCAGTACTTC. As protein: CAIRGTDYEQYF.

This clonotype was seen a handful of times. V is TRBV6-1 and J is TRBJ2-1; no clear D. The DNA end lines up better with TRBJ2-7; the J call may be wrong. Germline loops: CDR1 MNHNS, CDR2 SASEGT. This CDR3 has 11 amino acids. DNA for the CDR3: TGTGCCAGCAGGTTTTCCTACGAGCAGTACTTC. This sequence encodes CASRFSYEQYF.

By proportion, this clonotype is medium-sized. The chain employs TRBV6-1 and TRBJ2-1; either TRBD1 or TRBD2 may fit D (5 bases each). Near its end, the DNA agrees better with TRBJ2-7, so the J call may be wrong. CDR1 and CDR2 (germline): MNHNS, SASEGT. There are 15 residues in the CDR3. CDR3: CASSEGDPSSYEQYF. The DNA for the CDR3 is TGTGCCAGCAGTGAAGGGGACCCAAGCTCCTACGAGCAGTACTTC.

This clonotype ranks as large. The chain employs TRBV7-6 and TRBJ2-1; unclear D gene. The germline V and J ends were trimmed by 0 bases and 10 bases, with 19 bases remaining between them. CDR3 length: 16 amino acids. Germline V lookup: CDR1 SGHVS, CDR2 FNYEAQ. The CDR3 sequence: CASSLALGGRPYEQFF. CDR3 nucleotides: TGTGCCAGCAGCTTAGCGTTAGGCGGCCGTCCCTACGAGCAGTTCTTC. The variable domain in full, with the rest retrieved from reference TRBV7-6 and TRBJ2-1, is GAGVSQSPRYKVTKRGQDVALRCDPISGHVSLYWYRQALGQGPEFLTYFNYEAQQDKSGLPNDRFSAERPEGSISTLTIQRTEQRDSAMYRCASSLALGGRPYEQFFGPGTRLTVL.

This clonotype is termed large. The genes are TRBV6-6 and TRBJ2-1; D perhaps matches TRBD2 (5 bases). Trimming took 2 bases from V and 4 from J, leaving 12 bases between them. The CDR3 is 15 residues long. Germline assignment: CDR1 MNHNY and CDR2 SVGAGI (reference sequence). The CDR3 protein is CASSYEGRGYNEQFF. The DNA of the CDR3 is TGTGCCAGCAGTTACGAAGGGAGAGGGTACAATGAGCAGTTCTTC.

The J gene is TRBJ2-4, the V gene TRBV11-2; TRBD1 might be the D (5 bases). The J call may be faulty, since TRBJ2-7 better matches the DNA end. CDR3 length equals 13 residues. Germline V gene sequence: CDR1 SGHAT, CDR2 FQNNGV. The CDR3: CASSLSRVYEQYF. CDR3 nucleotide sequence: TGTGCCAGCAGCTTATCCAGGGTATACGAGCAGTACTTC.

The genes are TRBV12-3 or TRBV12-4 and TRBJ2-5, with 9 bases matching TRBD1. The J call may be wrong; the DNA end is better matched by TRBJ2-7. The CDR3 spans 13 residues. CDR3 DNA: TGTGCCAGCACGGGACAGGGCACCTACGAGCAGTACTTC. It yields the protein CASTGQGTYEQYF.

V usage is TRBV24-1 and J usage is TRBJ2-4; D unresolved. The J call may be mistaken, given a closer DNA end match to TRBJ2-1. Germline lookup yields CDR1 KGHDR and CDR2 SFDVKD. The CDR3 contains 12 residues. CDR3 residues: CATSDFRLEQFF. The CDR3 nucleotides are TGTGCCACCAGTGATTTCCGACTTGAGCAGTTCTTC.

The rearrangement uses TRBV6-1 and TRBJ2-3, with TRBD1 as a possible D gene (6 bases). Germline CDR1 MNHNS, CDR2 SASEGT. CDR3 length: 13 residues. Trimming took 6 bases from V and 12 from J, leaving 19 bases between them. CDR3 loop: CASRRAGVETQYF. In DNA form, the CDR3 reads TGTGCCAGCAGAAGAGCAGGGGTCGAGACCCAGTATTTT.

This clonotype was seen a few times. This chain connects TRBV12-3 or TRBV12-4 to TRBJ2-3; TRBD2 matches at 10 bases. The CDR3 runs 14 residues. J was trimmed by 4 bases and V by 7 bases; bases with no gene match: 5. The CDR3 nucleotides read TGTGCCAGCAAGGCTAGCGGGAGCGCAGATACGCAGTATTTT. This translates into CASKASGSADTQYF.

V usage is TRBV6-1 and J usage is TRBJ2-1; D possibly corresponds to TRBD1 (5 bases). With the DNA end fitting TRBJ2-7 better, the J assignment may be wrong. The germline V gene encodes CDR1 MNHNS and CDR2 SASEGT. CDR3 length: 13 residues. For the CDR3, the DNA is TGTGCCAGCGGATCAGGGCCACACAATGAGCAGTACTTC. Protein sequence: CASGSGPHNEQYF.

The J gene is TRBJ2-1, the V gene TRBV7-2; the match to TRBD2 covers 10 bases. The DNA end lines up better with TRBJ2-7; the J call may be wrong. CDR3 length: 16 residues. Germline V gene lookup returns CDR1 SGHTA and CDR2 FQGNSA. The CDR3 DNA reads TGTGCCAGCAGCTTTCCTAGCGGGAGCTCCTACAATGAGCAGTACTTC. Translating gives CASSFPSGSSYNEQYF.

This clonotype occurred once. V is TRBV7-2 and J is TRBJ2-1; D unclear. V lost 5 bases and J lost 10, with 18 bases in between. Germline V gives CDR1 SGHTA, CDR2 FQGNSA. The CDR3 is 14 residues long. The CDR3 DNA follows: TGTGCCAGCAGCCCGACGGGTCAAAACTACGAGCAGTTCTTC. Translating gives CASSPTGQNYEQFF. Variable domain in full (rest from reference TRBV7-2 and TRBJ2-1): GAGVSQSPSNKVTEKGKDVELRCDPISGHTALYWYRQSLGQGLEFLIYFQGNSAPDKSGLPSDRFSAERTGGSVSTLTIQRTQQEDSAVYLCASSPTGQNYEQFFGPGTRLTVL.

This clonotype was detected once. The chain joins TRBV6-1 to TRBJ2-5, with D possibly TRBD1 on 6 matching bases. The end of the DNA aligns better with TRBJ2-1, so the J call may be wrong. The CDR3 totals 16 residues. The germline gives CDR1 MNHNS, CDR2 SASEGT. The CDR3 region is CASSVGRGQGSNEQFF. CDR3 nucleotides: TGTGCCAGCAGTGTTGGTAGAGGGCAGGGGTCCAATGAGCAGTTCTTC.

This chain links TRBV6-1 with TRBJ2-3; D tentatively reads TRBD1 or TRBD2 (6 bases each). The J call is in doubt because the DNA end fits TRBJ2-7 better. Germline V lookup: CDR1 MNHNS, CDR2 SASEGT. The CDR3 consists of 15 residues. In nucleotides, the CDR3 is TGTGCCAGCAGTGAAGGGGGGGACACCACCTACGAGCAGTACTTC. Its protein is CASSEGGDTTYEQYF.

By frequency in the sample, this clonotype is hyperexpanded. The rearrangement joins TRBV10-2 to TRBJ2-1, with D uncertain. The J call is doubtful: the DNA matches TRBJ2-7 better. This CDR3 contains 13 residues. Germline V gene lookup returns CDR1 WSHSY and CDR2 SAAADI. The CDR3 here is CASSETPPPEQYF. CDR3 sequence (DNA): TGCGCCAGCAGTGAAACACCTCCCCCCGAGCAGTACTTC.

This clonotype was counted only a few times. V and J are TRBV7-2 and TRBJ2-3, with D hard to call. The assigned J gene may be wrong: the sequence end matches TRBJ2-7 better. CDR1 is SGHTA, CDR2 FQGNSA, per germline. The CDR3 covers 11 residues. The DNA of the CDR3 is TGTGCCAGCAGCTTATTGAACGAGCAGTACTTC. This gives the protein CASSLLNEQYF.